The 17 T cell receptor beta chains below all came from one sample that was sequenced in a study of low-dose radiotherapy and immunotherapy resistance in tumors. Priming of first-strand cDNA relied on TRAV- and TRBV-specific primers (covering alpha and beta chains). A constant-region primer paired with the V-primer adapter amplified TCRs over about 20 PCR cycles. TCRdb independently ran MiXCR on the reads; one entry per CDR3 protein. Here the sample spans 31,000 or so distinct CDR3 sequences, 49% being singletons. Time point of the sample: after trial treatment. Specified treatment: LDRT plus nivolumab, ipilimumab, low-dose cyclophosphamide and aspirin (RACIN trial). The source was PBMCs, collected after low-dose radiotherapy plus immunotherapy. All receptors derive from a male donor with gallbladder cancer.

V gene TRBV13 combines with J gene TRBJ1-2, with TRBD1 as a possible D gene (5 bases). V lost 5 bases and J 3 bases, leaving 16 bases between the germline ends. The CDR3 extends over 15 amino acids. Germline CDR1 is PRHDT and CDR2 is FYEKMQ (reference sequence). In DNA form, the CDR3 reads TGTGCCAGCAGCCCAACCCCCGACAGCTACTATGGCTACACCTTC. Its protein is CASSPTPDSYYGYTF.

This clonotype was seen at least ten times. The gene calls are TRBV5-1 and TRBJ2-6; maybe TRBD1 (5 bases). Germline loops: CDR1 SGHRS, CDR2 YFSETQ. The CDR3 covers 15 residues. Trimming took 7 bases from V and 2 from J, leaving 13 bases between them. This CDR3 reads CASGATAPGANVLTF. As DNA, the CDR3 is TGCGCCAGCGGGGCTACGGCGCCTGGGGCCAACGTCCTGACTTTC.

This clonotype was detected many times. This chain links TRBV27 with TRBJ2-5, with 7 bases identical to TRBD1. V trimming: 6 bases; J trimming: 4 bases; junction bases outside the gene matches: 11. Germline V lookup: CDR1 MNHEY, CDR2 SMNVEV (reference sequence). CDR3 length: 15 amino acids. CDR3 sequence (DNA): TGTGCCAGCAGCGCCGTGACAGGGCCAGGAGAGACCCAGTACTTC. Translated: CASSAVTGPGETQYF.

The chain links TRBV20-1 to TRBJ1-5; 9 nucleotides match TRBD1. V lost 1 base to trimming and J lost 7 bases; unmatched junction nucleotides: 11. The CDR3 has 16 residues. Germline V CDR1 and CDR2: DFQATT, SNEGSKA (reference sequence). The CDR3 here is CSARATGGMVGQPQHF. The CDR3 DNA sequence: TGCAGTGCTAGAGCCACAGGGGGCATGGTAGGACAGCCCCAGCATTTT.

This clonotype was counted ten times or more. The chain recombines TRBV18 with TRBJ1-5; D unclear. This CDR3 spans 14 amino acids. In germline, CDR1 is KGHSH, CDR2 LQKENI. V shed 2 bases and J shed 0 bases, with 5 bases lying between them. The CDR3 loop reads CASSPGNSNQPQHF. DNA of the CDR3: TGTGCCAGCTCACCAGGGAATAGCAATCAGCCCCAGCATTTT. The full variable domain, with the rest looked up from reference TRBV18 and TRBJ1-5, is NAGVMQNPRHLVRRRGQEARLRCSPMKGHSHVYWYRQLPEEGLKFMVYLQKENIIDESGMPKERFSAEFPKEGPSILRIQQVVRGDSAAYFCASSPGNSNQPQHFGDGTRLSIL.

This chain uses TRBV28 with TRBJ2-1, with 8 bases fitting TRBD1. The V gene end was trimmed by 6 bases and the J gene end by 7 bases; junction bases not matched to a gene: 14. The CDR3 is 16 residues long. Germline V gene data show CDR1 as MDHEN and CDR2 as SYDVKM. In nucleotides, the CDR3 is TGTGCCAGCAGCCCACCACCTGGACAGGGTAAGAATGAGCAGTTCTTC. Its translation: CASSPPPGQGKNEQFF. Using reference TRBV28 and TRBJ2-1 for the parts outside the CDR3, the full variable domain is DVKVTQSSRYLVKRTGEKVFLECVQDMDHENMFWYRQDPGLGLRLIYFSYDVKMKEKGDIPEGYSVSREKKERFSLILESASTNQTSMYLCASSPPPGQGKNEQFFGPGTRLTVL.

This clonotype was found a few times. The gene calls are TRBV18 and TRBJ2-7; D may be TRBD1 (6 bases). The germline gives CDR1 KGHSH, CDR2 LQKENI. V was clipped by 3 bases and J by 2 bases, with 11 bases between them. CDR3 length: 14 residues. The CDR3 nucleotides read TGTGCCAGCTCACCGGGGGACACCGCCTACGAGCAGTACTTC. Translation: CASSPGDTAYEQYF.

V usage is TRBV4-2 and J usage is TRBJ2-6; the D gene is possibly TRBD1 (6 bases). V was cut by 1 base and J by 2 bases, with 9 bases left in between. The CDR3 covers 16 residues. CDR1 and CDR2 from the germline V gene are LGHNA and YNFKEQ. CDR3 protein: CASSQVPGAGANVLTF. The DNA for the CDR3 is TGTGCCAGCAGCCAAGTCCCAGGGGCTGGGGCCAACGTCCTGACTTTC.

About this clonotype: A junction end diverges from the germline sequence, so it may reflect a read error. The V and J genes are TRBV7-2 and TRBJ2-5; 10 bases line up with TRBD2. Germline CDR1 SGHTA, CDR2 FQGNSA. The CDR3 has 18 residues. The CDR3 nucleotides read TGCGCCAGCAGCTTGGGGCTAGCGGGAGACCCGTACCAAGAGACCCAGTACTTC. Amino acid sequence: CASSLGLAGDPYQETQYF. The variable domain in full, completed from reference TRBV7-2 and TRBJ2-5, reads GAGVSQSPSNKVTEKGKDVELRCDPISGHTALYWYRQSLGQGLEFLIYFQGNSAPDKSGLPSDRFSAERTGGSVSTLTIQRTQQEDSAVYLCASSLGLAGDPYQETQYFGPGTRLLVL.

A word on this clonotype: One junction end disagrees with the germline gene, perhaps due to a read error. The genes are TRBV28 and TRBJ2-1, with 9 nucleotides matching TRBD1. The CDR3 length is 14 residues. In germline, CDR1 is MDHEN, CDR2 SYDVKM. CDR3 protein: CASRAGQGRNGQFF. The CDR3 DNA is TGTGCCAGCAGGGCGGGACAGGGACGCAATGGGCAGTTCTTC. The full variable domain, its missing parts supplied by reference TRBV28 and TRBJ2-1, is DVKVTQSSRYLVKRTGEKVFLECVQDMDHENMFWYRQDPGLGLRLIYFSYDVKMKEKGDIPEGYSVSREKKERFSLILESASTNQTSMYLCASRAGQGRNGQFFGPGTRLTVL.

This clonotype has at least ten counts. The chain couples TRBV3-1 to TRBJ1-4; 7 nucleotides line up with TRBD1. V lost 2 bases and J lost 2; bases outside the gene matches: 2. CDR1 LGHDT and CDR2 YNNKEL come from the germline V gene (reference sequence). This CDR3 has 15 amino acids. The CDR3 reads CASSQPGGTNEKLFF. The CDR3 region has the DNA TGTGCCAGCAGCCAACCAGGGGGTACTAATGAAAAACTGTTTTTT.

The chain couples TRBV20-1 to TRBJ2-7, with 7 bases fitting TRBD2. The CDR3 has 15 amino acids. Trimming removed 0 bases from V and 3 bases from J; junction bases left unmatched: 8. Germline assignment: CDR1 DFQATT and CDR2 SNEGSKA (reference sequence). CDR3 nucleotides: TGCAGTGCTAGAGATCCCCAGCGGGGTGACTACGAGCAGTACTTC. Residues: CSARDPQRGDYEQYF.

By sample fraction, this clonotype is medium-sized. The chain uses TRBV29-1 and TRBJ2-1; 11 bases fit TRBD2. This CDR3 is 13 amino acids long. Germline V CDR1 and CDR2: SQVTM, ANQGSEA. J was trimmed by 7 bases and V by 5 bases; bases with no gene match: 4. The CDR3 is CSVILAGENEQFF. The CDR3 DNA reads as TGCAGCGTTATACTAGCGGGGGAGAATGAGCAGTTCTTC.

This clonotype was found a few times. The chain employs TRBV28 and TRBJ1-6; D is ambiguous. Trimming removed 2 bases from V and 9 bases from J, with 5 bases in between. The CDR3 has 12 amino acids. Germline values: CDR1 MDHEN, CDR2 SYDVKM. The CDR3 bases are TGTGCCAGCAGTTTAACTAGTTCACCCCTCCACTTT. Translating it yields CASSLTSSPLHF.

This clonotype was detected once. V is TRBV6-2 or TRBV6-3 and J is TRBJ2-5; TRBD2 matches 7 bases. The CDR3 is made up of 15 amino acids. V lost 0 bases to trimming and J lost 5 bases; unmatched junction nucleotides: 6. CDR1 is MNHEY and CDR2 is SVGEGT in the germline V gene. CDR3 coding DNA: TGTGCCAGCAGTTACTCTAGGACTAGGTGGGAGACCCAGTACTTC. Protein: CASSYSRTRWETQYF.

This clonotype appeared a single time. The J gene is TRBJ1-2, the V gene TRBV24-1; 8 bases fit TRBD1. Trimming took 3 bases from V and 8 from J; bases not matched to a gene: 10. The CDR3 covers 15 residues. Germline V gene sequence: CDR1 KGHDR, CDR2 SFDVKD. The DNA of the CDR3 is TGTGCCACCAGTGATGATCGGACAGGGCTAAAGGGCTACACCTTC. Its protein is CATSDDRTGLKGYTF.

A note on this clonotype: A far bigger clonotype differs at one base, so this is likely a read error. The chain's CDR3 is CAISPRRKSGTATYEQYF. DNA of the CDR3: TGTGCCATCAGTCCGCGAAGGAAATCCGGGACGGCCACCTACGAGCAGTACTTC. The chain couples TRBV10-3 to TRBJ2-7; D is perhaps TRBD1 or TRBD2 (5 bases each). CDR3 size: 18 residues. Trimming removed 5 bases at V and 2 bases at J, with 25 bases between. Germline-derived CDR1 and CDR2 are ENHRY and SYGVKD.